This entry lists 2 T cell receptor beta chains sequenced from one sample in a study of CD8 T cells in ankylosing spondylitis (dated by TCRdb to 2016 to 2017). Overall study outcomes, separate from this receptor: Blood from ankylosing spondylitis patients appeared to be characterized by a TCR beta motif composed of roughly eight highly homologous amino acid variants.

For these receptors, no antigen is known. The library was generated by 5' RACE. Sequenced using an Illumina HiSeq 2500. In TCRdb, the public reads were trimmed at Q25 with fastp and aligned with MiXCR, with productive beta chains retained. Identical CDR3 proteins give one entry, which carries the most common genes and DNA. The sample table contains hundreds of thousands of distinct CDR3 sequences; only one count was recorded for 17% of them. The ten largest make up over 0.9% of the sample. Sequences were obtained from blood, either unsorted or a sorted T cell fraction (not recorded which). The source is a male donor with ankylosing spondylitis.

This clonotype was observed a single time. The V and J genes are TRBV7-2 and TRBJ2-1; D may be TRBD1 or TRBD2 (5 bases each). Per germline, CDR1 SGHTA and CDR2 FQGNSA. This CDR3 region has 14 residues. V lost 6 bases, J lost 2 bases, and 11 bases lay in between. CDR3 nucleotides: TGTGCCAGCAGGGGGACCTCTACCTACAATGAGCAGTTCTTC. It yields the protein CASRGTSTYNEQFF.

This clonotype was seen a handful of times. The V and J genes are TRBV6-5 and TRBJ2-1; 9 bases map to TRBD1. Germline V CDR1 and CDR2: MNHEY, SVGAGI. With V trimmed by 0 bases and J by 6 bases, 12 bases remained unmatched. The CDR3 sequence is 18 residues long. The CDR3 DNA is TGTGCCAGCAGTTACTCGCCACCGGGACAGGGTTCCGGCAATGAGCAGTTCTTC. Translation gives CASSYSPPGQGSGNEQFF.